One sample yielded the 9 T cell receptor beta chains listed below, sequenced in a study of T cells in Graves' hyperthyroidism and ophthalmopathy. Amplified TCR beta CDR3 regions derived from RNA transcripts. In the first-round RT-PCR of the TCR CDR3, the HTBI primer set was used. TCRdb redid the calling of the multiplex PCR reads with MiXCR, one entry per CDR3 protein. Of under 300,000 distinct CDR3 sequences listed, roughly 22% are singletons. The material sequenced was blood. These receptors originate from a man under 40 with Graves' ophthalmopathy.

CDR3 residues: CASSLPGLGNTIYF. CDR3 coding DNA: TGTGCCAGCAGCTTACCAGGGCTGGGAAACACCATATATTTT. V gene TRBV7-2 combines with J gene TRBJ1-3, with D perhaps matching TRBD1 (5 bases). The CDR3 is 14 amino acids. CDR1 and CDR2 (germline): SGHTA, FQGNSA. V lost 2 bases and J lost 4, with 9 bases in between.

The sample holds a few counts of this clonotype. The CDR3 sequence: CASSKGDSHSPLHF. The CDR3 DNA is TGCGCCAGCAGCAAGGGGGACAGTCATTCACCCCTCCACTTT. This rearrangement joins TRBV5-1 to TRBJ1-6; 7 bases agree with TRBD1. CDR3 size: 14 residues. The V gene end was trimmed by 4 bases and the J gene end by 8 bases; junction bases not matched to a gene: 6. CDR1 is SGHRS, CDR2 YFSETQ, per germline.

A note on this clonotype: A much larger clone differs by one base, so this may be a read error. The chain recombines TRBV6-1 with TRBJ2-7; the D gene is possibly TRBD1 (8 bases). The CDR3 consists of 15 residues. Germline-derived CDR1 and CDR2 are MNHNS and SASEGT. CDR3 loop: CASRRGDRSSCEQYF. The CDR3 DNA reads TGTGCCAGCAGACGGGGGGACAGGAGCTCCTGCGAGCAGTACTTC.

The chain employs TRBV29-1 and TRBJ1-2; maybe TRBD1 (6 bases). CDR3 length: 12 amino acids. With 7 bases removed from V and 6 bases from J, the gap between germline ends came to 15 bases. Germline CDR1 SQVTM, CDR2 ANQGSEA. This chain's CDR3 is CSANIGGHGYTF. In nucleotides, the CDR3 is TGCAGCGCCAATATCGGGGGCCATGGCTACACCTTC. Supplemented by reference TRBV29-1 and TRBJ1-2, the full variable domain reads SAVISQKPSRDICQRGTSLTIQCQVDSQVTMMFWYRQQPGQSLTLIATANQGSEATYESGFVIDKFPISRPNLTFSTLTVSNMSPEDSSIYLCSANIGGHGYTFGSGTRLTVV.

This clonotype was observed many times. J is TRBJ1-4 and V is TRBV2, with TRBD1 matching 8 bases. Germline-derived CDR1 and CDR2 are SNHLY and FYNNEI. The CDR3 consists of 13 residues. Germline trimming cut 11 bases from V and 8 bases from J; bases unmatched to any gene: 10. Written as DNA, the CDR3 is TGTGCCGGGACGGGACAGGTGCAGGAAAAACTGTTTTTT. Protein sequence: CAGTGQVQEKLFF. Using reference TRBV2 and TRBJ1-4 for the parts outside the CDR3, the full variable domain is EPEVTQTPSHQVTQMGQEVILRCVPISNHLYFYWYRQILGQKVEFLVSFYNNEISEKSEIFDDQFSVERPDGSNFTLKIRSTKLEDSAMYFCAGTGQVQEKLFFGSGTQLSVL.

This clonotype has a handful of counts. The chain is built from TRBV20-1 and TRBJ2-2, with unresolved D. Trimming removed 0 bases from V and 5 bases from J, with 10 bases in between. Germline loops: CDR1 DFQATT, CDR2 SNEGSKA (reference sequence). The CDR3 loop spans 14 amino acids. The CDR3, as DNA: TGCAGTGCTAGAGAACCAGGAAAGACCGGGGAGCTGTTTTTT. As protein: CSAREPGKTGELFF.

The chain carries TRBV20-1 and TRBJ2-7, with 11 bases that match TRBD2. Germline CDR1 reads DFQATT; CDR2 reads SNEGSKA (reference sequence). The CDR3 covers 15 residues. V trimming: 7 bases; J trimming: 7 bases; junction bases outside the gene matches: 15. The CDR3 loop is CSVLPTSGTFLEQYF. The CDR3 DNA sequence: TGCAGTGTTCTTCCGACTAGCGGGACGTTTTTAGAGCAGTACTTC.

This clonotype was recorded many times. The chain is built from TRBV28 and TRBJ1-5; TRBD1 aligns across 7 bases. V lost 3 bases to trimming and J lost 3 bases; unmatched junction nucleotides: 5. CDR1 and CDR2 from the germline V gene are MDHEN and SYDVKM. There are 15 residues in the CDR3. The CDR3 region has the DNA TGTGCCAGCAGTTTCTTGCAGGGGGACAATCAGCCCCAGCATTTT. This encodes CASSFLQGDNQPQHF.

This clonotype came up a few times. This rearrangement joins TRBV24-1 to TRBJ1-2; D remains ambiguous. The V gene lost 4 bases and the J gene lost 6 bases, with 14 bases spanning the gap. There are 14 residues in the CDR3. The germline gives CDR1 KGHDR, CDR2 SFDVKD. This CDR3 is CATSDPGPPDGYTF. The CDR3 DNA sequence: TGTGCCACCAGTGACCCTGGCCCCCCGGATGGCTACACCTTC.